This T cell receptor beta chain was profiled in a study of blood T cell repertoires in COVID-19. In the study overall: Sites across the United States, Italy and Spain contributed samples from acute and convalescent COVID-19. The cDNA or gDNA used as material had been derived from T cells, B-cell-depleted T cells, or PBMCs.

Original methodology: Amplification from reference gene primers served as the basis for estimated nucleated cell counts. Produced via immunoSEQ multiplex PCR; TCRdb's table is partial and in-frame only. The DNA gave D and trimming, while V, J and clone size come from that table. The sample holds about 250,000 clones; roughly 82% are singletons and the top ten take approximately 5.5%. As for this clone: One junction end disagrees with the germline gene, perhaps due to a read error.

The CDR3 has 11 amino acids. Recruited during active infection, patients (from Seattle) were subsequently followed longitudinally. What was sequenced was peripheral blood. The rearrangement links TRBV12-3 or TRBV12-4 to TRBJ1-4; 10 bases line up with TRBD1. The TCR was taken from a woman older than 75 with COVID-19, enrolled during active disease. The CDR3 is CASSLGQGCEF. The CDR3 DNA reads as TGTGCCAGCAGTCTGGGACAGGGGTGCGAATTT.